The 10 T cell receptor beta chains listed next were all sequenced from one sample in a study of human T cells and chemical hapten exposure. TCRdb called the RACE reads again in MiXCR, with one record for every CDR3 protein. The table records 190,000 or so distinct CDR3 sequences, about 31% of them present only once. The sample's time point: pre-sensitization, week 0. Treatment defined: therapeutic diphenylcyclopropenone sensitization with weekly scalp DPC. Material: whole blood, obtained in connection with sensitization to the hapten diphenylcyclopropenone (DPC). The receptors derive from a woman aged 30 to 39 with alopecia areata. Some clones in this sample may be carry-over from other donors' samples.

This clonotype has a handful of counts. Its ends do not fully match the called genes, so a read error is possible. CDR3 DNA: TGCGCTAGCAGGACAGGGGGCTTGAATGAGCAGTTCTTC. Its translation is CASRTGGLNEQFF. V usage is TRBV5-1 and J usage is TRBJ2-1; 11 bases match TRBD1. The CDR3 runs to 13 residues. Per germline, CDR1 SGHRS and CDR2 YFSETQ.

The rearrangement links TRBV6-5 to TRBJ1-1, with D unclear. V lost 4 bases and J lost 3, with 9 bases in between. CDR3 length: 13 amino acids. Germline CDR1 and CDR2: MNHEY and SVGAGI. This chain's CDR3 is CASSSTRYTEAFF. The CDR3 DNA is TGTGCCAGCAGTTCAACAAGGTACACTGAAGCTTTCTTT.

This clonotype was seen many times. The chain links TRBV3-1 to TRBJ1-6; possibly TRBD1 for D (5 bases). Deletions cut 4 bases from V and 7 bases from J, with 11 bases between. The CDR3 contains 14 residues. Germline V lookup: CDR1 LGHDT, CDR2 YNNKEL (reference sequence). The CDR3 protein is CASSLQGLNSPLHF. Written as DNA, the CDR3 is TGTGCCAGCAGCCTGCAGGGTTTGAATTCACCCCTCCACTTT.

Notes on this clonotype: The junction differs from germline at one of its ends, possibly a read error. The rearrangement uses TRBV20-1 and TRBJ1-4, with TRBD1 matching 7 bases. The CDR3 has 14 amino acids. Germline V gene lookup returns CDR1 DFQATT and CDR2 SNEGSKA (reference sequence). DNA of the CDR3: TGCAGTGCCGTCTCCGGGACAGATAATGAAAAAATGTTTTTT. It is translated as CSAVSGTDNEKMFF.

V gene TRBV20-1 combines with J gene TRBJ1-6, with D maybe TRBD1 (5 bases). V was shortened by 2 bases and J by 5 bases, with 7 bases between the two germline ends. The CDR3 extends over 13 amino acids. Germline V gives CDR1 DFQATT, CDR2 SNEGSKA (reference sequence). CDR3 sequence: CSARQGDNSPLHF. For the CDR3, the DNA is TGCAGTGCTAGACAGGGAGATAATTCACCCCTCCACTTT.

This clonotype was observed a few times. This chain uses TRBV7-2 with TRBJ1-1; the D gene is possibly TRBD1 (5 bases). Trimming took 5 bases from V and 6 from J, leaving 19 bases between them. This CDR3 region has 15 residues. Germline CDR1 SGHTA, CDR2 FQGNSA. The CDR3 sequence is CASSPAGQGRSEAFF. Here the CDR3 DNA reads TGTGCCAGCAGCCCCGCCGGGCAGGGTCGCTCTGAAGCTTTCTTT. Variable domain in full (rest from reference TRBV7-2 and TRBJ1-1): GAGVSQSPSNKVTEKGKDVELRCDPISGHTALYWYRQSLGQGLEFLIYFQGNSAPDKSGLPSDRFSAERTGGSVSTLTIQRTQQEDSAVYLCASSPAGQGRSEAFFGQGTRLTVV.

This clonotype turned up a few times. V is TRBV6-2 or TRBV6-3 and J is TRBJ2-7, with D perhaps TRBD1 or TRBD2 (5 bases each). Germline CDR1 and CDR2: MNHEY and SVGEGT. V shed 5 bases and J shed 2 bases, with 25 bases lying between them. This CDR3 has 18 amino acids. The CDR3 region is CASSPRDDDSPPTYEQYF. DNA of the CDR3: TGTGCCAGCAGTCCCCGGGACGATGACAGCCCCCCAACCTACGAGCAGTACTTC.

CDR3 loop: CASSQDPLAGGHEQFF. CDR3 nucleotides: TGTGCCAGCAGCCAAGATCCGCTAGCGGGGGGTCATGAGCAGTTCTTC. The chain has TRBV4-2 and TRBJ2-1, with 11 bases aligning to TRBD2. This CDR3 contains 16 residues. With 0 bases clipped from V and 8 bases from J, the junction kept 6 bases outside the gene matches. The germline gives CDR1 LGHNA, CDR2 YNFKEQ.

V and J are TRBV2 and TRBJ1-4; D is perhaps TRBD1 (5 bases). Germline loops: CDR1 SNHLY, CDR2 FYNNEI. The CDR3 is made up of 13 amino acids. V was shortened by 10 bases and J by 7 bases, with 16 bases between the two germline ends. In nucleotides, the CDR3 is TGTGCCACCCACGGGACGAGCGGTGAAAAACTGTTTTTT. It yields the protein CATHGTSGEKLFF.

J is TRBJ2-4 and V is TRBV13, with no clear D. The CDR3 totals 14 residues. The ends were cut back, 3 bases at V and 7 bases at J, with 13 bases in the middle. The germline CDR1 and CDR2 sequences are PRHDT and FYEKMQ (reference sequence). The CDR3 bases are TGTGCCAGCAGCTTGCGGAACCGGGCCAACATTCAGTACTTC. Residues: CASSLRNRANIQYF.